These 21 T cell receptor beta chains originate from one sample sequenced in a study of Tregs in tolerant kidney transplant recipients. Sequencing was performed with immunoSEQ multiplex PCR; in TCRdb, only in-frame clones are kept and a portion is missing. This table has approximately 66,000 clones, approximately 83% appearing once. The input for sequencing was Tregs from blood, taken before the transplant. The receptors were gathered from a human donor who received a combined kidney and bone marrow transplant.

V is TRBV6-6 and J is TRBJ2-3; tentative D call: TRBD2 (6 bases). V lost 7 bases and J 4 bases, leaving 18 bases between the germline ends. Germline V CDR1 and CDR2: MNHNY, SVGAGI (reference sequence). CDR3 size: 15 residues. The CDR3: CASTRRDVVPDTQYF. The CDR3, as DNA: TGTGCCAGCACAAGGCGGGACGTCGTACCAGATACGCAGTATTTT.

Only a few counts were recorded for this clone. This chain connects TRBV27 to TRBJ2-7, with TRBD2 matching over 7 bases. This CDR3 contains 13 residues. Germline lookup yields CDR1 MNHEY and CDR2 SMNVEV (reference sequence). V dropped 8 bases and J dropped 2; count of bases not matched to a gene: 6. CDR3 nucleotides: TGTGCCAGCGGGGGGGGAACGGCCTACGAGCAGTACTTC. Protein product: CASGGGTAYEQYF.

This chain uses TRBV11-2 with TRBJ2-3, with D perhaps given as TRBD1 or TRBD2 (5 bases each). Germline loops: CDR1 SGHAT, CDR2 FQNNGV. Trimming pared 8 bases from V and 0 bases from J, leaving 12 bases between. This CDR3 is built from 14 residues. CDR3 protein: CASGGGFSTDTQYF. The DNA of the CDR3 is TGTGCCAGCGGTGGGGGATTTAGCACAGATACGCAGTATTTT.

This chain connects TRBV27 to TRBJ2-7, with 14 bases fitting TRBD2. CDR1 and CDR2 from the germline V gene are MNHEY and SMNVEV (reference sequence). V trimming: 6 bases; J trimming: 9 bases; junction bases outside the gene matches: 7. The CDR3 consists of 14 residues. This CDR3 reads CASRWPGLAGVQYF. CDR3 sequence (DNA): TGTGCCAGCAGGTGGCCGGGACTAGCGGGAGTGCAGTACTTC.

The CDR3 sequence is CASSSGLRHSGNTIYF. In DNA, the CDR3 is TGTGCCAGCAGCTCCGGACTGCGACACTCTGGAAACACCATATATTTT. The chain uses TRBV5-4 and TRBJ1-3; D not certain. V was cut by 3 bases and J by 0 bases, with 13 bases left in between. Looked up from germline, CDR1 is SGHNT and CDR2 is YYREEE (reference sequence). There are 16 residues in the CDR3.

The chain couples TRBV2 to TRBJ1-4; TRBD1 matches at 11 bases. The CDR3 contains 15 residues. After removal of 7 bases from V and 0 bases from J, the junction contained 1 base not matched to a gene. Germline CDR1 reads SNHLY; CDR2 reads FYNNEI. Here the CDR3 DNA reads TGTGCCAGCACGGGACAGGGGGCAACTAATGAAAAACTGTTTTTT. Translated, it gives CASTGQGATNEKLFF.

This clone was detected only once. Other DNA sequences of this sample code for an identical CDR3. The J gene is TRBJ1-2, the V gene TRBV6-5; weak D call: TRBD1 (6 bases). The germline CDR1 and CDR2 sequences are MNHEY and SVGAGI. V was pared by 6 bases and J by 7 bases, with 15 bases between. CDR3 length equals 13 residues. The CDR3 DNA is TGTGCCAGCAGATTACAGGGTGGGGGTGGCTACACCTTC. Translated: CASRLQGGGGYTF.

The chain combines TRBV4-3 with TRBJ2-1; D is perhaps TRBD1 (6 bases). Germline V CDR1 and CDR2: LGHNA, YSLEER. The CDR3 is made up of 15 amino acids. Trimming removed 3 bases from V and 5 bases from J, with 14 bases in between. The CDR3 loop is CASSHGTRRDNEQFF. The CDR3 nucleotides are TGCGCCAGCAGCCACGGGACACGAAGGGACAATGAGCAGTTCTTC.

This clone has a single count. CDR3 in amino acids: CASSVAEAFF. CDR3 bases: TGTGCCAGCAGTGTTGCGGAAGCTTTCTTT. V and J are TRBV2 and TRBJ1-1, with no clear D. V gave up 4 bases and J gave up 8 bases, with 5 bases separating them. The CDR3 is 10 amino acids. Germline assignment: CDR1 SNHLY and CDR2 FYNNEI.

The chain is built from TRBV5-1 and TRBJ1-1, with TRBD1 as a possible D gene (5 bases). V lost 4 bases and J lost 1, with 11 bases in between. CDR1 is SGHRS, CDR2 YFSETQ, per germline. There are 14 residues in the CDR3. DNA of the CDR3: TGCGCCAGCAGCGGTGAAACAGGGAACACTGAAGCTTTCTTT. Translation gives CASSGETGNTEAFF.

J is TRBJ2-2 and V is TRBV7-9; 7 nucleotides match TRBD1. The CDR3 is made up of 15 amino acids. V lost 6 bases and J lost 1; bases outside the gene matches: 5. CDR1 and CDR2 (germline): SEHNR, FQNEAQ (reference sequence). This chain's CDR3 is CASRPDRVNTGELFF. In nucleotides, the CDR3 is TGTGCCAGCAGACCCGACAGGGTGAACACCGGGGAGCTGTTTTTT.

This chain links TRBV6-5 with TRBJ1-2; perhaps TRBD1 as D (5 bases). This CDR3 is built from 16 residues. Per germline, CDR1 MNHEY and CDR2 SVGAGI. Trimming took off 4 bases at V and 2 bases at J, with 17 bases between the two ends. CDR3 amino acids: CASSWTRGSINYGYTF. The CDR3 DNA reads as TGTGCCAGCAGTTGGACGAGGGGAAGTATAAACTATGGCTACACCTTC.

The chain couples TRBV23-1 to TRBJ1-6, with 7 nucleotides matching TRBD1. TRBV23-1 is an open reading frame, and its role is uncertain. This CDR3 comprises 19 residues. The J segment lost 6 bases and the V segment lost 3 bases, leaving 17 bases of the junction unmatched. CDR3 DNA: TGCGCCAGCAGTCATGAACCCAGGGGGGGCCTCAGGAGTAATTCACCCCTCCACTTT. Its protein product is CASSHEPRGGLRSNSPLHF.

The gene calls are TRBV21-1 and TRBJ2-7; the DNA was not used to check the table's D call, TRBD1. TRBV21-1 is described as a pseudogene. The CDR3 has 14 amino acids. The DNA of the CDR3 is TGTGCCAGCAGCCCGCGAACAGGGTGTCGCGAGCAGTACTTC. Translation gives CASSPRTGCREQYF.

The V and J genes are TRBV5-6 and TRBJ1-4; TRBD1 matches at 7 bases. Looked up from germline, CDR1 is SGHDT and CDR2 is YYEEEE. The CDR3 totals 13 residues. V trimming: 4 bases; J trimming: 9 bases; junction bases outside the gene matches: 6. CDR3 DNA sequence: TGTGCCAGCAGCAGCCGGACAGGCAAAAAACTGTTTTTT. Translating it yields CASSSRTGKKLFF.

The rearrangement links TRBV7-9 to TRBJ2-5; TRBD1 is a possible D gene (6 bases). Germline V gene sequence: CDR1 SEHNR, CDR2 FQNEAQ (reference sequence). Trimming shortened V by 5 bases and J by 5 bases, and 12 bases separated the two germline ends. The CDR3 is 13 residues long. CDR3 loop: CASSRTGSETQYF. The CDR3 region has the DNA TGTGCCAGCAGCCGAACAGGGTCGGAGACCCAGTACTTC.

The rearrangement joins TRBV5-6 to TRBJ2-7, with D maybe TRBD2 (5 bases). The CDR3 totals 17 residues. From germline, CDR1 is SGHDT and CDR2 YYEEEE. Trimming took 1 base from V and 0 from J, leaving 17 bases between them. CDR3 region: CASSLNRGYVSSYEQYF. CDR3 in DNA: TGTGCCAGCAGCTTGAACCGAGGGTACGTAAGCTCCTACGAGCAGTACTTC.

This rearrangement joins TRBV28 to TRBJ2-7, with D possibly matching TRBD2 (7 bases). Germline-derived CDR1 and CDR2 are MDHEN and SYDVKM. The CDR3 is made up of 15 amino acids. V lost 3 bases and J 1 base, leaving 13 bases between the germline ends. CDR3 residues: CASSFPGRGSYEQYF. The CDR3 DNA sequence: TGTGCCAGCAGTTTTCCGGGGAGGGGGTCCTACGAGCAGTACTTC. Full variable domain (rest looked up from reference TRBV28 and TRBJ2-7): DVKVTQSSRYLVKRTGEKVFLECVQDMDHENMFWYRQDPGLGLRLIYFSYDVKMKEKGDIPEGYSVSREKKERFSLILESASTNQTSMYLCASSFPGRGSYEQYFGPGTRLTVT.

The gene calls are TRBV7-2 and TRBJ2-1; D could derive from TRBD1 or TRBD2 (5 bases each). CDR3 length equals 19 residues. Germline V lookup: CDR1 SGHTA, CDR2 FQGNSA. Trimming shortened V by 1 base and J by 3 bases, and 22 bases separated the two germline ends. CDR3 protein: CASSLDLRGAIPYYNEQFF. As DNA, the CDR3 is TGTGCCAGCAGCTTAGACCTCCGAGGGGCCATCCCATACTACAATGAGCAGTTCTTC.

This clone appeared once. This chain uses TRBV10-2 with TRBJ2-5; 9 positions match TRBD2. The DNA end is more similar to TRBJ2-7, so the J call may be wrong. The CDR3 spans 15 residues. CDR1 is WSHSY, CDR2 SAAADI, per germline. This CDR3 reads CASSEWAGGNYEQYF. DNA of the CDR3: TGCGCCAGCAGTGAGTGGGCGGGGGGGAACTACGAGCAGTACTTC.

The genes are TRBV7-7 and TRBJ2-7; 12 nucleotides align to TRBD2. From germline, CDR1 is SSHAT and CDR2 FNYEAQ (reference sequence). The J segment lost 2 bases and the V segment lost 6 bases, leaving 5 bases of the junction unmatched. This CDR3 has 15 residues. DNA of the CDR3: TGTGCCAGCAGTCGACTAGCGGGGGCCGCCTACGAGCAGTACTTC. Protein sequence: CASSRLAGAAYEQYF.